This is a list of T cell receptor beta chains from one sample in a study of T cell repertoires in cytomegalovirus infection. Each CDR3 protein gets one entry after TCRdb re-called the reads with MiXCR. Of fewer than 300,000 distinct CDR3 sequences listed, about 25% are singletons. The specimen was PBMCs. The source of these receptors is a human donor in good health (CMV status not recorded). Some clones in this sample may be carry-over from other donors' samples. The CDR3 runs from the conserved cysteine through the conserved F or W. Each record gives: V gene, D gene, clone size, J gene, CDR3 protein, CDR3 DNA. D genes are given only for firm matches. Clone size is not always given. Where it is, it says once, few, many or a class for expanded clones.

v_gene: TRBV28; d_gene: -; abundance: -; j_gene: TRBJ2-2; CDR3aa: CASNLGAGELFF; CDR3nt: TGTGCCAGCAACTTGGGGGCCGGGGAGCTGTTTTTT
v_gene: TRBV15; d_gene: TRBD1; abundance: -; j_gene: TRBJ1-5; CDR3aa: CATSRGQGWGSGNQPQHF; CDR3nt: TGTGCCACCAGCAGGGGACAGGGGTGGGGGTCGGGCAATCAGCCCCAGCATTTT
v_gene: TRBV7-2; d_gene: -; abundance: many; j_gene: TRBJ2-3; CDR3aa: CASSRRLESTDTQYF; CDR3nt: TGTGCCAGCAGTAGGCGATTGGAGAGCACAGATACGCAGTATTTT
v_gene: TRBV29-1; d_gene: -; abundance: -; j_gene: TRBJ1-5; CDR3aa: CSVEGGRNQPQHF; CDR3nt: TGCAGCGTTGAAGGGGGACGCAATCAGCCCCAGCATTTT
v_gene: TRBV2; d_gene: TRBD1; abundance: -; j_gene: TRBJ2-3; CDR3aa: CASSEVYRGTDTQYF; CDR3nt: TGTGCCAGCAGTGAAGTATACAGGGGTACAGATACGCAGTATTTT
v_gene: TRBV24-1; d_gene: TRBD1; abundance: few; j_gene: TRBJ2-2; CDR3aa: CATSDPGTGAGELFF; CDR3nt: TGTGCCACCAGTGACCCCGGGACAGGGGCCGGGGAGCTGTTTTTT
v_gene: TRBV15; d_gene: -; abundance: -; j_gene: TRBJ2-7; CDR3aa: CATSSGAYEQYF; CDR3nt: TGTGCCACCAGCTCGGGGGCTTACGAGCAGTACTTC
v_gene: TRBV15; d_gene: -; abundance: few; j_gene: TRBJ2-1; CDR3aa: CATSREVYNEQFF; CDR3nt: TGTGCCACCAGCAGAGAGGTTTACAATGAGCAGTTCTTC
v_gene: TRBV6-6; d_gene: TRBD1; abundance: -; j_gene: TRBJ1-3; CDR3aa: CASSYAQGGPGNTIYF; CDR3nt: TGTGCCAGCAGTTACGCACAGGGGGGACCTGGAAACACCATATATTTT
v_gene: TRBV6-2/TRBV6-3; d_gene: -; abundance: few; j_gene: TRBJ1-1; CDR3aa: CASSLAPNTEAFF; CDR3nt: TGTGCCAGCAGTCTGGCCCCGAACACTGAAGCTTTCTTT
v_gene: TRBV7-2; d_gene: TRBD2; abundance: -; j_gene: TRBJ2-3; CDR3aa: CASSLLGLAGLDTQYF; CDR3nt: TGTGCCAGCAGCTTATTGGGACTAGCGGGATTAGATACGCAGTATTTT
v_gene: TRBV11-2; d_gene: -; abundance: -; j_gene: TRBJ2-7; CDR3aa: CASSFLRDVSYEQYF; CDR3nt: TGTGCCAGCAGCTTCCTCCGGGACGTTTCCTACGAGCAGTACTTC
v_gene: TRBV20-1; d_gene: -; abundance: -; j_gene: TRBJ2-3; CDR3aa: CSALTDTQYF; CDR3nt: TGCAGTGCCCTCACAGATACGCAGTATTTT
v_gene: TRBV2; d_gene: TRBD1; abundance: many; j_gene: TRBJ2-2; CDR3aa: CASGRQGGTGELFF; CDR3nt: TGTGCCAGCGGCAGACAGGGGGGCACCGGGGAGCTGTTTTTT
v_gene: TRBV7-2; d_gene: TRBD2; abundance: many; j_gene: TRBJ2-7; CDR3aa: CASSGGLALSYEQYF; CDR3nt: TGTGCCAGCAGCGGGGGACTAGCCCTCTCCTACGAGCAGTACTTC
v_gene: TRBV28; d_gene: -; abundance: many; j_gene: TRBJ1-4; CDR3aa: CASSLGTGQEKLFF; CDR3nt: TGTGCCAGCAGTTTAGGGACTGGGCAGGAAAAACTGTTTTTT
v_gene: TRBV28; d_gene: -; abundance: -; j_gene: TRBJ2-5; CDR3aa: CASSLAGSGGETQYF; CDR3nt: TGTGCCAGCAGTTTAGCCGGGTCTGGCGGGGAGACCCAGTACTTC
v_gene: TRBV7-3; d_gene: -; abundance: -; j_gene: TRBJ2-5; CDR3aa: CASSHPGGAFQETQYF; CDR3nt: TGTGCCAGCAGCCATCCCGGCGGGGCTTTCCAAGAGACCCAGTACTTC
v_gene: TRBV20-1; d_gene: -; abundance: -; j_gene: TRBJ1-5; CDR3aa: CSASRRHSNQPQHF; CDR3nt: TGCAGTGCTAGCCGGCGACATAGCAATCAGCCCCAGCATTTT
v_gene: TRBV28; d_gene: -; abundance: -; j_gene: TRBJ2-1; CDR3aa: CASSLGYGQFF; CDR3nt: TGTGCCAGCAGTTTAGGGTACGGGCAGTTCTTC